This TCR beta chain was identified during a study of cytomegalovirus exposure and HLA in healthy donors. General observations from the study: There were several of the most significant clusters that appeared linked to common viral pathogens in a later analysis.

The study ran its PCR with 60 Vbeta and 13 Jbeta primers. Only in-frame clones appear in the TCRdb table, and some are missing; sequencing was by immunoSEQ multiplex PCR. Of over 110,000 clones detected, 75% to 85% appear once; the ten largest clones hold about 6.6%. V lost 2 bases and J lost 4, with 14 bases in between. CDR3 length: 16 amino acids. Germline V gives CDR1 MNHNY, CDR2 SVGAGI (reference sequence). Turning to this clone: Its antigen remains unidentified.

The clonotype was recovered from a woman in her 40s in good health and CMV-seropositive. Sequences were obtained from PBMCs. This chain links TRBV6-6 with TRBJ2-2; D is possibly TRBD1 (6 bases). CDR3 sequence (DNA): TGTGCCAGCAGTTACGCAACAGGGTCGGGCACCGGGGAGCTGTTTTTT. Translation gives CASSYATGSGTGELFF.